The clone carrying this T cell receptor beta chain was detected once. In the original processing: From reference gene primer amplification, estimates of nucleated cell counts were derived. The method was immunoSEQ multiplex PCR; TCRdb's version includes in-frame clones alone and lacks a portion of them. V and J calls plus clone size are reproduced from that table; the DNA served to infer D and trimming. There are about 100,000 clones in the sample; around nine tenths occur only once, and around 5% lies in the top ten. This specimen belongs to a study of blood T cell repertoires in COVID-19. Study-level background: T cells, B-cell-depleted T cells, or PBMCs provided the cDNA or gDNA that served as material.

CDR3 length: 14 residues. Germline CDR1 and CDR2: SNHLY and FYNNEI. Losses at the gene ends were 6 bases for V and 0 bases for J; bases not matched to a gene: 2. The sequenced sample consisted of peripheral blood. V usage is TRBV2 and J usage is TRBJ2-1, with TRBD2 matching 7 bases. The receptor comes from a human donor in a cohort sampled during active COVID-19. The CDR3 coding sequence is TGTGCCAGCAGCCGGACTAGCTCCTACAATGAGCAGTTCTTC. As protein: CASSRTSSYNEQFF. Drawing the rest from reference TRBV2 and TRBJ2-1, the complete variable domain is EPEVTQTPSHQVTQMGQEVILRCVPISNHLYFYWYRQILGQKVEFLVSFYNNEISEKSEIFDDQFSVERPDGSNFTLKIRSTKLEDSAMYFCASSRTSSYNEQFFGPGTRLTVL.